These 23 T cell receptor beta chains share one sample of origin, sequenced in a study of technical replicates of blood from a handful of donors. Sequencing was performed with immunoSEQ multiplex PCR; in TCRdb, only in-frame clones are kept and a portion is missing. This table holds about 69,000 clones, around 90% found once. Sequencing was done on a sample of PBMCs. The receptors derive from a human donor in good health. Some clones in this sample may be carry-over from other donors' samples.

This chain links TRBV7-2 with TRBJ1-2, with D tentatively TRBD1 (5 bases). The germline V gene encodes CDR1 SGHTA and CDR2 FQGNSA. The CDR3 spans 14 residues. V lost 5 bases and J lost 4, with 14 bases in between. The CDR3: CASSARQKLYGYTF. The DNA of the CDR3 is TGTGCCAGCAGCGCCAGACAGAAGCTCTATGGCTACACCTTC.

The V and J genes are TRBV5-5 and TRBJ2-1, with 7 bases lining up with TRBD1. Germline V lookup: CDR1 SGHKS, CDR2 YYEKEE (reference sequence). Losses at the gene ends were 1 base for V and 5 bases for J; bases not matched to a gene: 9. The CDR3 totals 16 residues. CDR3 amino acids: CASSLYRTGIDNEQFF. The DNA for the CDR3 is TGTGCCAGCAGCTTGTATCGGACAGGAATAGACAATGAGCAGTTCTTC.

The J gene is TRBJ1-1, the V gene TRBV5-1; the match to TRBD1 covers 12 bases. The V gene's germline CDR1 is SGHRS and CDR2 YFSETQ. After removal of 4 bases from V and 5 bases from J, the junction contained 15 bases not matched to a gene. CDR3 size: 18 residues. The DNA for the CDR3 is TGCGCCAGCAGCCCAGGATCGCCGGGACAGGGGGCGCGGACTGAAGCTTTCTTT. Encoded protein: CASSPGSPGQGARTEAFF.

The J gene is TRBJ2-7, the V gene TRBV30; D uncertain. This CDR3 contains 11 residues. Germline CDR1 and CDR2: GTSNPN and SVGIG (reference sequence). With 2 bases removed from V and 5 bases from J, the gap between germline ends came to 7 bases. The CDR3 here is CAWSFFDEQYF. DNA of the CDR3: TGTGCCTGGAGTTTCTTTGACGAGCAGTACTTC.

The gene calls are TRBV30 and TRBJ2-1; 10 positions agree with TRBD2. Trimming cost V 6 bases and J 6 bases; bases outside gene matches: 11. The CDR3 totals 15 residues. Germline loops: CDR1 GTSNPN, CDR2 SVGIG (reference sequence). The CDR3 coding sequence is TGTGCCTGCCAGCCCCTAGCGGGAGAATCCAATGAGCAGTTCTTC. It is translated as CACQPLAGESNEQFF.

This chain connects TRBV9 to TRBJ2-2, with TRBD2 identical over 7 bases. Germline-derived CDR1 and CDR2 are SGDLS and YYNGEE. V trimming: 0 bases; J trimming: 6 bases; junction bases outside the gene matches: 8. The CDR3 is 16 amino acids. CDR3 amino acids: CASSVAEGGIPGELFF. The CDR3 DNA follows: TGTGCCAGCAGCGTAGCTGAGGGAGGGATACCCGGGGAGCTGTTTTTT.

This chain connects TRBV5-5 to TRBJ2-7; D not resolved. Trimming took off 4 bases at V and 3 bases at J, with 8 bases between the two ends. The germline CDR1 and CDR2 sequences are SGHKS and YYEKEE (reference sequence). This CDR3 spans 12 amino acids. The CDR3 region has the DNA TGTGCCAGCAGCCAACTCGGCTACGAGCAGTACTTC. This gives the protein CASSQLGYEQYF.

The table lists this clone with a few counts. This sequence joins TRBV27 and TRBJ2-2; 7 bases align to TRBD2. Germline lookup yields CDR1 MNHEY and CDR2 SMNVEV (reference sequence). Unmatched junction bases numbered 8, after V lost 6 bases and J lost 4 bases. CDR3 length: 15 amino acids. The CDR3: CASRDGGIRTGELFF. As DNA, the CDR3 is TGTGCCAGCAGAGACGGGGGGATTCGCACCGGGGAGCTGTTTTTT.

The genes are TRBV5-6 and TRBJ1-4; TRBD1 agrees at 9 bases. Per the germline V gene, CDR1 is SGHDT and CDR2 is YYEEEE. Unmatched junction bases numbered 3, after V lost 4 bases and J lost 5 bases. This CDR3 spans 14 amino acids. The CDR3 DNA reads as TGTGCCAGCAGCCTACAGGGGGCGAATGAAAAACTGTTTTTT. It codes for CASSLQGANEKLFF.

This clone was seen just once. The CDR3 loop is CASSFGGAGGAETQYF. The CDR3, as DNA: TGTGCCAGCAGCTTCGGTGGCGCGGGAGGGGCAGAGACCCAGTACTTC. The rearrangement joins TRBV7-3 to TRBJ2-5; the match to TRBD2 covers 9 bases. This CDR3 contains 16 residues. The V and J ends lost 3 bases and 4 bases, in that order; junction bases with no gene match: 9. The germline gives CDR1 SGHTA, CDR2 FQGTGA.

The genes are TRBV11-2 and TRBJ2-1, with D uncertain. This CDR3 has 13 residues. Between the trimmed V and J ends, which lost 1 base and 6 bases, there was a span of 7 bases. Germline lookup yields CDR1 SGHAT and CDR2 FQNNGV. The CDR3 reads CASSLAKANEQFF. CDR3 nucleotides: TGTGCCAGCAGCTTAGCCAAAGCCAATGAGCAGTTCTTC.

The chain links TRBV7-8 to TRBJ2-7; D might be TRBD2 (6 bases). From germline, CDR1 is SGHVS and CDR2 FQNEAQ. The CDR3 runs 15 residues. Trimming pared 5 bases from V and 0 bases from J, leaving 14 bases between. CDR3 region: CASSDRDGSSYEQYF. CDR3 DNA sequence: TGTGCCAGCAGCGACCGGGACGGGAGCTCCTACGAGCAGTACTTC.

For the CDR3, the DNA is TGTGCCAGCAGCCTCACTAGCGGGTCTAGCACAGATACGCAGTATTTT. It codes for CASSLTSGSSTDTQYF. The chain is built from TRBV7-3 and TRBJ2-3; 9 bases map to TRBD2. Trimming removed 5 bases from V and 0 bases from J; junction bases left unmatched: 6. There are 16 residues in the CDR3. Germline V gene data show CDR1 as SGHTA and CDR2 as FQGTGA.

CDR3 amino acids: CASSLWGLGQPQHF. The CDR3 nucleotides are TGTGCCAGCAGCTTGTGGGGCCTCGGTCAGCCCCAGCATTTT. This chain connects TRBV5-5 to TRBJ1-5, with D tentatively TRBD1 (5 bases). V lost 1 base and J 6 bases, leaving 11 bases between the germline ends. Looked up from germline, CDR1 is SGHKS and CDR2 is YYEKEE (reference sequence). This CDR3 region has 14 residues. Together with reference TRBV5-5 and TRBJ1-5, the CDR3 gives the full variable domain: DAGVTQSPTHLIKTRGQQVTLRCSPISGHKSVSWYQQVLGQGPQFIFQYYEKEERGRGNFPDRFSARQFPNYSSELNVNALLLGDSALYLCASSLWGLGQPQHFGDGTRLSIL.

V gene TRBV7-2 combines with J gene TRBJ2-4, with TRBD1 identical over 8 bases. V lost 5 bases and J lost 0; bases outside the gene matches: 9. Germline values: CDR1 SGHTA, CDR2 FQGNSA. This CDR3 region has 17 residues. Here the CDR3 reads CASSPSPQGVAKNIQYF. CDR3 DNA sequence: TGTGCCAGCAGCCCCTCCCCACAGGGGGTAGCCAAAAACATTCAGTACTTC.

This clone was found once. V usage is TRBV4-3 and J usage is TRBJ1-2, with D hard to call. This CDR3 has 15 amino acids. CDR1 and CDR2 from the germline V gene are LGHNA and YSLEER. Trimming left V 0 bases short and J 1 base short, with 9 bases between. CDR3 coding DNA: TGCGCCAGCAGCCAAGACCCGCGCGATAACTATGGCTACACCTTC. Its translation is CASSQDPRDNYGYTF.

The chain carries TRBV9 and TRBJ1-1, with D tentatively TRBD1 (5 bases). V was trimmed by 3 bases and J by 1 base, leaving 10 bases between them. Germline lookup yields CDR1 SGDLS and CDR2 YYNGEE. The CDR3 has 14 residues. The CDR3 spells CASSAYTGNTEAFF. The CDR3 DNA sequence: TGTGCCAGCAGCGCCTACACAGGGAACACTGAAGCTTTCTTT.

This chain joins TRBV27 and TRBJ1-1, with 8 bases matching TRBD1. V lost 6 bases, J lost 3 bases, and 3 bases stayed unmatched. Per the germline V gene, CDR1 is MNHEY and CDR2 is SMNVEV (reference sequence). The CDR3 consists of 13 residues. CDR3 loop: CASRLTGDTEAFF. CDR3 DNA sequence: TGTGCCAGCAGGCTGACAGGGGACACTGAAGCTTTCTTT.

The rearrangement joins TRBV9 to TRBJ1-4; 7 nucleotides match TRBD1. The V gene end was trimmed by 1 base and the J gene end by 8 bases; junction bases not matched to a gene: 5. CDR1 and CDR2 from the germline V gene are SGDLS and YYNGEE. The CDR3 spans 14 residues. CDR3 in amino acids: CASSVSRDREKLFF. The CDR3 DNA is TGTGCCAGCAGCGTAAGCAGGGACAGAGAAAAACTGTTTTTT.

V usage is TRBV5-1 and J usage is TRBJ1-1, with D perhaps matching TRBD1 (5 bases). V lost 0 bases and J 5 bases, leaving 11 bases between the germline ends. Germline-derived CDR1 and CDR2 are SGHRS and YFSETQ. The CDR3 extends over 14 amino acids. CDR3 sequence reads: CASSLEGLWTEAFF. The CDR3 bases are TGCGCCAGCAGCTTGGAGGGGCTGTGGACTGAAGCTTTCTTT.

This clone was seen a handful of times. This chain links TRBV7-3 with TRBJ2-1; TRBD2 matches 13 bases. The CDR3 consists of 15 residues. CDR1 and CDR2 from the germline V gene are SGHTA and FQGTGA. Unmatched junction bases numbered 7, after V lost 5 bases and J lost 9 bases. This CDR3 reads CASSPTSGGAPEQFF. CDR3 DNA: TGTGCCAGCAGCCCTACTAGCGGGGGGGCCCCTGAGCAGTTCTTC.

This chain joins TRBV6-1 and TRBJ1-4, with 9 bases aligning to TRBD1. J gave up 8 bases and V 7 bases, and 8 bases lay outside the gene matches. There are 14 residues in the CDR3. Germline lookup yields CDR1 MNHNS and CDR2 SASEGT. The CDR3 loop reads CASIQTGGLEKLFF. The CDR3 DNA reads TGTGCCAGCATCCAGACAGGGGGTCTCGAAAAACTGTTTTTT.

This rearrangement joins TRBV20-1 to TRBJ2-2, with TRBD1 matching 7 bases. Germline CDR1 DFQATT, CDR2 SNEGSKA (reference sequence). There are 11 residues in the CDR3. V gave up 6 bases and J gave up 6 bases; unmatched junction bases: 1. The CDR3 coding sequence is TGCAGTGCGAGGGGGCCCGGGGAGCTGTTTTTT. Its protein is CSARGPGELFF.